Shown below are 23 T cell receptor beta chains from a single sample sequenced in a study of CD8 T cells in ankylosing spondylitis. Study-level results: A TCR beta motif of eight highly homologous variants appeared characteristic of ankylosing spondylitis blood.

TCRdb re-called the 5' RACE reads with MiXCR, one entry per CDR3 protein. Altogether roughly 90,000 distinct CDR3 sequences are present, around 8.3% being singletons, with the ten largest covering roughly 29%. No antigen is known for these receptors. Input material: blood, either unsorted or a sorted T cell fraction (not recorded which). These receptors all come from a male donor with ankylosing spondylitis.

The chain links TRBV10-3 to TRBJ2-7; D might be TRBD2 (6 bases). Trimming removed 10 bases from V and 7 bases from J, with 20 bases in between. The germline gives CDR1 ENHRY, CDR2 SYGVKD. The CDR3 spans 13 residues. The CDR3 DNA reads TGTGCCACCCAGCCGGGAGCAGGCTGGGAGCAGTACGTC. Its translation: CATQPGAGWEQYV.

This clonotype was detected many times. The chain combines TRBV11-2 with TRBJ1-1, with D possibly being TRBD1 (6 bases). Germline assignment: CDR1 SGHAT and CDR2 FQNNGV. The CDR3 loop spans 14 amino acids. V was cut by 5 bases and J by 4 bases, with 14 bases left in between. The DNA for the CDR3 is TGTGCCAGCAGCAAAGGGGGGCCAGCCACTGAAGCTTTCTTT. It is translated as CASSKGGPATEAFF.

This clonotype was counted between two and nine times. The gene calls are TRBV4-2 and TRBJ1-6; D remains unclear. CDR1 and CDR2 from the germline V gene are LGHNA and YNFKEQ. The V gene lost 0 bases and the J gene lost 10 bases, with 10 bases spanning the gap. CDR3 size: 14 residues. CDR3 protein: CASSQEVAGSPLHF. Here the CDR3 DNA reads TGTGCCAGCAGCCAAGAAGTGGCTGGATCACCCCTCCACTTT.

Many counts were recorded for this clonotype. The CDR3 sequence: CASSDNSGRGSDTQYF. As DNA, the CDR3 is TGTGCCAGCAGTGACAATAGCGGGAGGGGCTCAGATACGCAGTATTTT. The rearrangement links TRBV6-1 to TRBJ2-3; TRBD2 aligns across 11 bases. The V and J ends lost 3 bases and 4 bases, in that order; junction bases with no gene match: 6. Germline loops: CDR1 MNHNS, CDR2 SASEGT. The CDR3 loop spans 16 amino acids.

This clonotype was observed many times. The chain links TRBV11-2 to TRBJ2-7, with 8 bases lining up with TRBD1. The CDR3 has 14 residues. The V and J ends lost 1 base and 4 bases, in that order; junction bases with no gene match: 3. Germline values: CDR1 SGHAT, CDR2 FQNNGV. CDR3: CASSLAQGAYEQYF. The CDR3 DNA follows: TGTGCCAGCAGCTTAGCTCAGGGGGCTTACGAGCAGTACTTC. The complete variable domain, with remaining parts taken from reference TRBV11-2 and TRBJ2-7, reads EAGVAQSPRYKIIEKRQSVAFWCNPISGHATLYWYQQILGQGPKLLIQFQNNGVVDDSQLPKDRFSAERLKGVDSTLKIQPAKLEDSAVYLCASSLAQGAYEQYFGPGTRLTVT.

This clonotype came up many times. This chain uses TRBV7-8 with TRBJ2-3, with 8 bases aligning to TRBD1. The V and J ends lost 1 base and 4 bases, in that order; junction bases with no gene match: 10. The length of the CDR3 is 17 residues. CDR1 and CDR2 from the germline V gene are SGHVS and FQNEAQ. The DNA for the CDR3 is TGTGCCAGCAGCTTAGAGGCGGACAGGGTGCGTGCAGATACGCAGTATTTT. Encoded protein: CASSLEADRVRADTQYF.

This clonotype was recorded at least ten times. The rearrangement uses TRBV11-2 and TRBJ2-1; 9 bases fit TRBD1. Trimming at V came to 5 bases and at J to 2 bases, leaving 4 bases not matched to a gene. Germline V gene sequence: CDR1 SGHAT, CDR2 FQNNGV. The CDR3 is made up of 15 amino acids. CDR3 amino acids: CASSPTGGPYNEQFF. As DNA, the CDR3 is TGTGCCAGCAGCCCTACAGGGGGCCCCTACAATGAGCAGTTCTTC.

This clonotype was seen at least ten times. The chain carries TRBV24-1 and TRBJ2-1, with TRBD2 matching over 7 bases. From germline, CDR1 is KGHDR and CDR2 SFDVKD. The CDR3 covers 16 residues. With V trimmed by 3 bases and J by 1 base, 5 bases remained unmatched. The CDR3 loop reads CATSDGSGASYNEQFF. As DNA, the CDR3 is TGTGCCACCAGTGATGGAAGCGGGGCTTCCTACAATGAGCAGTTCTTC.

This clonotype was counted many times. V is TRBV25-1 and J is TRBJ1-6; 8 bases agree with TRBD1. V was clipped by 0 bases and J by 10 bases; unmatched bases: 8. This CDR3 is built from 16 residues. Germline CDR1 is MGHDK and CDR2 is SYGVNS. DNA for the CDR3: TGTGCCAGCAGTGAATACGGGGACAGGATAGAGTCACCCCTCCACTTT. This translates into CASSEYGDRIESPLHF.

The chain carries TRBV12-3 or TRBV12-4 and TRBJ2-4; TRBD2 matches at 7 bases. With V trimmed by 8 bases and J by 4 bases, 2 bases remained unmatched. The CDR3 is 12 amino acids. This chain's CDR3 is CASVGLKNIQYF. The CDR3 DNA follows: TGTGCCAGCGTGGGACTAAAAAACATTCAGTACTTC.

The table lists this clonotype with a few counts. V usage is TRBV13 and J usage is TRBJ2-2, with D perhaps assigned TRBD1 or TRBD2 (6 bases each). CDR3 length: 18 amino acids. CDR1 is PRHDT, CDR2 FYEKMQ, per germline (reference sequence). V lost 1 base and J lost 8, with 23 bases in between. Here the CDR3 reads CASSLEVVGGLSSGELFF. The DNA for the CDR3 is TGTGCCAGCAGCTTAGAAGTCGTCGGGGGCTTATCGTCGGGGGAGCTGTTTTTT.

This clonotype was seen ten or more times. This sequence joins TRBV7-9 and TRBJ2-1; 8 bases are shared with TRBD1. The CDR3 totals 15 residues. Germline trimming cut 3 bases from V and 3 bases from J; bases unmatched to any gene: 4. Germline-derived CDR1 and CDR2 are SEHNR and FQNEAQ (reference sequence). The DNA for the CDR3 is TGTGCCAGCAGCTTCGGACAGGGATTCTACAATGAGCAGTTCTTC. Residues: CASSFGQGFYNEQFF.

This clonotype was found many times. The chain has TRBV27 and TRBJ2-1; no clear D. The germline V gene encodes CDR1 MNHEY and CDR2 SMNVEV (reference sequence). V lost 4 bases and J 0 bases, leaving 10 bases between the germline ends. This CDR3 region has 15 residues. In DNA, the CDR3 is TGTGCCAGCAGTTCTTTCGGATACTCCTACAATGAGCAGTTCTTC. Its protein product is CASSSFGYSYNEQFF.

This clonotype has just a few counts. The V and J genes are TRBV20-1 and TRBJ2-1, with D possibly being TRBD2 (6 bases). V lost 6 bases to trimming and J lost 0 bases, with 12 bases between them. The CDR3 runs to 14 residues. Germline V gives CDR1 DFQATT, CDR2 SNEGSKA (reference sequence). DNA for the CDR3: TGCAGTGCGAAAGGGACTCGCTCCTACAATGAGCAGTTCTTC. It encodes CSAKGTRSYNEQFF.

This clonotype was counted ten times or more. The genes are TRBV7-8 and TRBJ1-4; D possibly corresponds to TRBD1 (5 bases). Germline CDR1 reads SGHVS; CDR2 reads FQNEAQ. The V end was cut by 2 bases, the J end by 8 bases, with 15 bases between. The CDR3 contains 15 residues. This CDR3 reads CASSLLGGGREKLFF. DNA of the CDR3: TGTGCCAGCAGCTTATTGGGGGGTGGTAGAGAAAAACTGTTTTTT.

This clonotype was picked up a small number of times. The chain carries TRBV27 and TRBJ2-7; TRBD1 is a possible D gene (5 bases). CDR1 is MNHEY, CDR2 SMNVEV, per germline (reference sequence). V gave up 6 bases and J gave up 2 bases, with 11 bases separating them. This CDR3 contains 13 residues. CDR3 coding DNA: TGTGCCAGCAGCGTGGCAGGGACCTACGAGCAGTACTTC. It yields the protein CASSVAGTYEQYF.

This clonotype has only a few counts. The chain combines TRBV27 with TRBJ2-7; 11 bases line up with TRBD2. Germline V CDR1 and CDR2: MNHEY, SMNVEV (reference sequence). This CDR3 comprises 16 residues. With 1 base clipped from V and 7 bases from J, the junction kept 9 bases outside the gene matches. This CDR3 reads CASSLLVAGGPREQYF. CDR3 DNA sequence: TGTGCCAGCAGTTTATTGGTAGCGGGAGGGCCTCGAGAGCAGTACTTC.

CDR3 bases: TGTGCCAGCAGTCCGCCCGGGTTCTACGAGCAGTACTTC. This sequence encodes CASSPPGFYEQYF. The gene calls are TRBV27 and TRBJ2-7; D call uncertain. Per germline, CDR1 MNHEY and CDR2 SMNVEV (reference sequence). This CDR3 has 13 residues. Trimming took off 5 bases at V and 3 bases at J, with 11 bases between the two ends.

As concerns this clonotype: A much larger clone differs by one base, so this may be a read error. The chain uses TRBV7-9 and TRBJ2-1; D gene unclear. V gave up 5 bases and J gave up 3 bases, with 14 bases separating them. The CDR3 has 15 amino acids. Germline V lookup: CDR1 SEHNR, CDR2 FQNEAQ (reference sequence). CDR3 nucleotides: TGTGCCAGCAGCCCTCAGGCCCTTTACTACAATGAGCAGTTCTTC. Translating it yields CASSPQALYYNEQFF.

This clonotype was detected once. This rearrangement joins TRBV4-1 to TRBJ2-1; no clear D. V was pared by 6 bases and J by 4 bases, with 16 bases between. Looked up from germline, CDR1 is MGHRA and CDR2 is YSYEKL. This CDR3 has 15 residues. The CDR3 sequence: CASSLLNGAYNEQFF. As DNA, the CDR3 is TGCGCCAGCAGTCTACTCAATGGAGCTTACAATGAGCAGTTCTTC.

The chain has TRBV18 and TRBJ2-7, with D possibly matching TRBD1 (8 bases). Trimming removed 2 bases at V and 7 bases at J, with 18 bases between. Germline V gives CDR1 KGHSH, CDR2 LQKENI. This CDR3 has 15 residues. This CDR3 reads CASSPGQGGFGEQYV. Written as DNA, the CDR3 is TGTGCCAGCTCACCAGGACAGGGAGGGTTCGGGGAGCAGTACGTC.

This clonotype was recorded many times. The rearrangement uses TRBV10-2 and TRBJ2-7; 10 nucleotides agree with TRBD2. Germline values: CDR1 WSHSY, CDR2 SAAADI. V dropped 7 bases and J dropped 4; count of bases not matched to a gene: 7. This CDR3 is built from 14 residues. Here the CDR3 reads CASTASGSEYEQYF. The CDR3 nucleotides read TGCGCCAGCACGGCTAGCGGGAGCGAGTACGAGCAGTACTTC.

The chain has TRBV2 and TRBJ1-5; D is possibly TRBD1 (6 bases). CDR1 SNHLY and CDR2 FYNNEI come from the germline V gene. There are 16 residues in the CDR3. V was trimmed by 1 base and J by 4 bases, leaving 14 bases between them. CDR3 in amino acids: CASSEEGGQPNQPQHF. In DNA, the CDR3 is TGTGCCAGCAGTGAAGAGGGTGGACAGCCTAATCAGCCCCAGCATTTT.